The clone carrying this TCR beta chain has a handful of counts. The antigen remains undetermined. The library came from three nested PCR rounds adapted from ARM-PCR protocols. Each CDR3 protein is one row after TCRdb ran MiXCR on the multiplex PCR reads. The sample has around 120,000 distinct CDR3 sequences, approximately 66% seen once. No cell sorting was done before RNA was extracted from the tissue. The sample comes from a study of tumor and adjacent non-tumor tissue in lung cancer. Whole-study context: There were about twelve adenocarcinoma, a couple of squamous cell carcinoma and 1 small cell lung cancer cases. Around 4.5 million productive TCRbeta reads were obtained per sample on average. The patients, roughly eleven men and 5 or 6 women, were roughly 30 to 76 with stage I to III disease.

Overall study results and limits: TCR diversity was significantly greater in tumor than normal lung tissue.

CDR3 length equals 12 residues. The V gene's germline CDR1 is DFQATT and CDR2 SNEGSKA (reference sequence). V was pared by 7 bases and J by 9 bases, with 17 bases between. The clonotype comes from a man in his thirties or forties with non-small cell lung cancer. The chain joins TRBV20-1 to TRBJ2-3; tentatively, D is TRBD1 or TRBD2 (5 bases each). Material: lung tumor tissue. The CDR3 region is CSVGTQERTQYF. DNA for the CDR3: TGCAGTGTTGGGACCCAGGAGAGGACGCAGTATTTT.